This T cell receptor (beta chain) appears in the sequencing data of a study of blood T cell repertoires in COVID-19. The wider study: From T cells, B-cell-depleted T cells, or PBMCs came the material, which was cDNA or gDNA.

V dropped 4 bases and J dropped 0 bases, with 7 bases sitting between them. CDR3 length: 13 residues. From germline, CDR1 is GTSNPN and CDR2 SVGIG (reference sequence). In the authors' workflow: From reference gene primer amplification, estimates of nucleated cell counts were derived. The assay was immunoSEQ multiplex PCR, and TCRdb's table has in-frame clones only and misses some. V and J calls and clone size are as listed in that table; D and trimming were resolved from the DNA. The profile shows about 350,000 clones, more than 70% of them singletons. Sequencing was performed on PBMCs or T cells enriched from blood (not recorded which). The receptor comes from a woman aged 30 to 39 who had been exposed to COVID-19. The chain links TRBV30 to TRBJ1-5, with D unclear. CDR3 nucleotides: TGTGCCTGGAAGGACTCTAGCAATCAGCCCCAGCATTTT. Translated, it gives CAWKDSSNQPQHF.